This T cell receptor (beta chain) was recovered during a study of blood T cell repertoires in COVID-19. Across the whole study: The study drew acute and convalescent COVID-19 samples from the United States, Italy and Spain. Nucleic acid was either cDNA or gDNA, and it came from T cells, B-cell-depleted T cells, or PBMCs.

In the original processing: Cell counts per sample came from amplifying reference gene primers. Here immunoSEQ multiplex PCR was the method, and the copy in TCRdb shows in-frame clones only, minus some. That table gives V, J and clone size, and the DNA gave D and trimming. This sample carries 70,000 to 75,000 clones, about 80% of them seen once, and the ten largest clones take 26%. This TCR was recovered from a man aged 55 to 70 with active or convalescent COVID-19. The material sequenced was peripheral blood.

Here the CDR3 DNA reads TGTGCCAGCAGCGTAGAGAATGCGTTCACAGATACGCAGTATTTT. Its protein is CASSVENAFTDTQYF. The V call is TRBV9, the J call TRBJ2-3; D gene ambiguous. Germline-derived CDR1 and CDR2 are SGDLS and YYNGEE. This CDR3 region has 15 residues. With 0 bases removed from V and 2 bases from J, the gap between germline ends came to 10 bases. The full variable domain, in which reference TRBV9 and TRBJ2-3 provide the parts outside the CDR3, is DSGVTQTPKHLITATGQRVTLRCSPRSGDLSVYWYQQSLDQGLQFLIQYYNGEERAKGNILERFSAQQFPDLHSELNLSSLELGDSALYFCASSVENAFTDTQYFGPGTRLTVL.